This T cell receptor (beta chain) stems from a study of technical replicates of blood from a handful of donors. Sequencing was performed with immunoSEQ multiplex PCR; in TCRdb, only in-frame clones are kept and a portion is missing. The sample includes approximately 76,000 clones, almost 98% of them seen just once. With 2 bases removed from V and 6 bases from J, the gap between germline ends came to 10 bases. This CDR3 contains 13 residues. Germline V gives CDR1 MNHEY, CDR2 SMNVEV (reference sequence). The V gene is TRBV27, the J gene TRBJ1-2; D gene unclear. Sequences were obtained from T cells isolated from PBMCs. The clonotype comes from a human donor in good health. This CDR3 reads CASSLRVEDGYTF. CDR3 DNA sequence: TGTGCCAGCAGTTTAAGGGTGGAGGATGGCTACACCTTC.